What follows are 9 T cell receptor beta chains derived from one specimen sequenced in a study of control samples from healthy donors and cancer patients. Clones were sequenced by immunoSEQ multiplex PCR, and TCRdb holds only the in-frame ones, with some missing. The repertoire holds 100,000 to 150,000 clones, with approximately 92% as singletons. Sequencing used blood. The receptors shown here come from a man in his forties in good health.

This chain connects TRBV2 to TRBJ1-6; D gene uncertain. V lost 4 bases, J lost 5 bases, and 12 bases lay in between. Germline CDR1 and CDR2: SNHLY and FYNNEI. The CDR3 runs to 15 residues. This CDR3 reads CASSVRRQNNSPLHF. DNA for the CDR3: TGTGCCAGCAGTGTACGCCGGCAGAATAATTCACCCCTCCACTTT.

This clone was recorded only once. The chain combines TRBV27 with TRBJ2-1; D perhaps matches TRBD2 (6 bases). Trimming removed 2 bases at V and 0 bases at J, with 8 bases between. The CDR3 is 15 residues long. Germline lookup yields CDR1 MNHEY and CDR2 SMNVEV (reference sequence). This CDR3 reads CASSLSGPSYNEQFF. As DNA, the CDR3 is TGTGCCAGCAGTTTAAGCGGGCCCTCCTACAATGAGCAGTTCTTC.

The rearrangement links TRBV18 to TRBJ2-6; D not certain. Per germline, CDR1 KGHSH and CDR2 LQKENI. Trimming removed 0 bases at V and 0 bases at J, with 3 bases between. The CDR3 length is 15 residues. The CDR3 is CASSPPYSGANVLTF. DNA of the CDR3: TGTGCCAGCTCACCACCGTACTCTGGGGCCAACGTCCTGACTTTC.

This chain connects TRBV19 to TRBJ2-1; D may correspond to TRBD1 or TRBD2 (5 bases each). Germline V CDR1 and CDR2: LNHDA, SQIVND (reference sequence). Trimming left V 5 bases short and J 4 bases short, with 9 bases between. CDR3 length: 13 amino acids. The CDR3 is CASSSGRYNEQFF. In nucleotides, the CDR3 is TGTGCCAGTAGTTCGGGACGGTACAATGAGCAGTTCTTC. Complete variable domain (other parts from reference TRBV19 and TRBJ2-1): DGGITQSPKYLFRKEGQNVTLSCEQNLNHDAMYWYRQDPGQGLRLIYYSQIVNDFQKGDIAEGYSVSREKKESFPLTVTSAQKNPTAFYLCASSSGRYNEQFFGPGTRLTVL.

The chain has TRBV5-1 and TRBJ1-1; D call uncertain. This CDR3 has 15 amino acids. The V gene's germline CDR1 is SGHRS and CDR2 YFSETQ. V shed 0 bases and J shed 3 bases, with 12 bases lying between them. In nucleotides, the CDR3 is TGCGCCAGCAGCTTGGCCGCGGGATTGGACACTGAAGCTTTCTTT. Protein sequence: CASSLAAGLDTEAFF.

The J gene is TRBJ2-1, the V gene TRBV9; maybe TRBD2 (5 bases). From germline, CDR1 is SGDLS and CDR2 YYNGEE. V was cut by 1 base and J by 3 bases, with 5 bases left in between. The CDR3 is 13 residues long. The CDR3 nucleotides read TGTGCCAGCAGCGTAACTAGCTACAATGAGCAGTTCTTC. Translating gives CASSVTSYNEQFF.

The chain recombines TRBV6-6 with TRBJ1-3; D uncertain. Trimming removed 2 bases from V and 6 bases from J, with 8 bases in between. Germline CDR1 is MNHNY and CDR2 is SVGAGI (reference sequence). The CDR3 consists of 13 residues. Here the CDR3 DNA reads TGTGCCAGCAGTTACCGACGGGAAAACACCATATATTTT. Its translation is CASSYRRENTIYF.

The chain uses TRBV7-8 and TRBJ2-7; weak D call: TRBD2 (6 bases). CDR3 length equals 15 residues. V was clipped by 6 bases and J by 2 bases, with 17 bases between them. CDR1 and CDR2 (germline): SGHVS, FQNEAQ. The CDR3 is CASREERAGPYEQYF. The CDR3 nucleotides read TGTGCCAGCAGGGAGGAACGGGCGGGGCCCTACGAGCAGTACTTC.

The rearrangement uses TRBV27 and TRBJ1-1, with TRBD1 matching 7 bases. V was clipped by 6 bases and J by 0 bases; unmatched bases: 4. The CDR3 sequence is 14 residues long. Germline V lookup: CDR1 MNHEY, CDR2 SMNVEV (reference sequence). CDR3 bases: TGTGCCAGCAGATTGACAGGGCTGAACACTGAAGCTTTCTTT. This gives the protein CASRLTGLNTEAFF.